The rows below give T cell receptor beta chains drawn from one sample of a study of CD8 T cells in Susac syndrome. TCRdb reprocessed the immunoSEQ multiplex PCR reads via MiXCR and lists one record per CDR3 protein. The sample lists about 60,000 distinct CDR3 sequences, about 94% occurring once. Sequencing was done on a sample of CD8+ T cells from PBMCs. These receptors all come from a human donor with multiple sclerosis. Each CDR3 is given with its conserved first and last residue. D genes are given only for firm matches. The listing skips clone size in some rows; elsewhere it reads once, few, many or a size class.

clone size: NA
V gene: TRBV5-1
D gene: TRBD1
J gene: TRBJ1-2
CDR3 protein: CASSFRQGSDGYTF
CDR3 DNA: TGCGCCAGCAGCTTTAGACAGGGGAGTGATGGCTACACCTTC

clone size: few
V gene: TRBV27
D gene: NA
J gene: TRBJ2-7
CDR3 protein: CASSLGTTYEQYF
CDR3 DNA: TGTGCCAGCAGTTTGGGAACCACCTACGAGCAGTACTTC

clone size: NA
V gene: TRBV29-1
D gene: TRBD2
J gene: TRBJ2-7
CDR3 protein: CSVRLAGGPEQYF
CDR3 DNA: TGCAGCGTCAGACTGGCGGGAGGGCCCGAGCAGTACTTC

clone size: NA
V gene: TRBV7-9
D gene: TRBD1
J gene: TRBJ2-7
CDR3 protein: CASSLVGTDYEQYF
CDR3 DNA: TGTGCCAGCAGCTTAGTTGGGACAGACTACGAGCAGTACTTC

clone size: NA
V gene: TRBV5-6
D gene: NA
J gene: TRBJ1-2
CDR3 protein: CASSLPGAYGYTF
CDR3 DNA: TGTGCCAGCAGCTTGCCCGGGGCCTATGGCTACACCTTC

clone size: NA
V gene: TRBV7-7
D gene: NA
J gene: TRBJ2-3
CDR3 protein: CASSLDPGDTQYF
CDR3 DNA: TGTGCCAGCAGCTTAGATCCGGGGGATACGCAGTATTTT

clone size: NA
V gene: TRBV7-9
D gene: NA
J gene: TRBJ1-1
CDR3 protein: CASRMPSSRNTEAFF
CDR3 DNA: TGTGCCAGCAGGATGCCTAGTTCCAGGAACACTGAAGCTTTCTTT

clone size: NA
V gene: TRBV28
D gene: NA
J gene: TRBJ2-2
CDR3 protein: CASSSGGQDTGELFF
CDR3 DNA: TGTGCCAGCAGTTCGGGGGGACAAGACACCGGGGAGCTGTTTTTT

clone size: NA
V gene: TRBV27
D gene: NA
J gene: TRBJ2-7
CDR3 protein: CASSLSGPNYEQYF
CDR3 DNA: TGTGCCAGCAGTTTATCAGGTCCAAACTACGAGCAGTACTTC

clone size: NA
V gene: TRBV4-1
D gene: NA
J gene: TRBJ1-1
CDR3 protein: CASSQERGYLEAFF
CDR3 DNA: TGCGCCAGCAGCCAAGAAAGGGGATACCTTGAAGCTTTCTTT

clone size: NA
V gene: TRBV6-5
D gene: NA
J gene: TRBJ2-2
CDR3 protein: CASSYSEAGELFF
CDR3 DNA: TGTGCCAGCAGTTACTCGGAGGCCGGGGAGCTGTTTTTT

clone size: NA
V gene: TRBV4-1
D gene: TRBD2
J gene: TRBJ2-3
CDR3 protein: CASSEREVGDTQYF
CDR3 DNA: TGCGCCAGCAGCGAGCGGGAGGTAGGGGATACGCAGTATTTT

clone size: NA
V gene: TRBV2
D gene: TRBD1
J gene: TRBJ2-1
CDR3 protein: CASSERQGANEQFF
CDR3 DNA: TGTGCCAGCAGTGAACGCCAGGGGGCGAATGAGCAGTTCTTC

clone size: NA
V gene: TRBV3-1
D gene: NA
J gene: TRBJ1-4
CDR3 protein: CASSQGIFATNEKLFF
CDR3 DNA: TGTGCCAGCAGCCAAGGTATATTCGCAACTAATGAAAAACTGTTTTTT

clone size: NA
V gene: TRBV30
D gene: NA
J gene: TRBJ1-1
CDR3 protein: CAWSGTTEAFF
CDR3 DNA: TGTGCCTGGAGTGGGACGACCGAAGCTTTCTTT

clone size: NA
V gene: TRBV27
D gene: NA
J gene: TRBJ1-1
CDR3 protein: CASSFPGQNTEAFF
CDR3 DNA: TGTGCCAGCAGTTTCCCCGGACAGAACACTGAAGCTTTCTTT

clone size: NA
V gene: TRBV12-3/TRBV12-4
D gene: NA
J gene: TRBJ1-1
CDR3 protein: CASSFQNSNTEAFF
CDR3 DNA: TGTGCCAGCAGTTTTCAGAATTCGAACACTGAAGCTTTCTTT

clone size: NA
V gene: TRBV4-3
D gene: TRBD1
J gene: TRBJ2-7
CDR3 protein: CASSQAGGHYEQYF
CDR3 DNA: TGCGCCAGCAGCCAAGCAGGGGGCCACTACGAGCAGTACTTC

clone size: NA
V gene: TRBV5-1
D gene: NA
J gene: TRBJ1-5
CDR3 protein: CASSFGGTEPQHF
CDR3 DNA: TGCGCCAGCAGCTTCGGGGGCACGGAGCCCCAGCATTTT

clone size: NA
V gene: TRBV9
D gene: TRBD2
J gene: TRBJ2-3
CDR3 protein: CASSVGPRAGGTDTQYF
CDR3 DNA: TGTGCCAGCAGCGTAGGCCCCCGGGCCGGGGGGACAGATACGCAGTATTTT

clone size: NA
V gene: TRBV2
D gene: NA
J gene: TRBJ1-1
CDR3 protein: CASRVGEAFF
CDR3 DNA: TGTGCCAGCAGAGTAGGTGAAGCTTTCTTT

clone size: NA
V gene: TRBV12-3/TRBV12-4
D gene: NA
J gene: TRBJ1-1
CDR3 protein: CASTPGGGTEAFF
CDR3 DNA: TGTGCCAGCACCCCGGGAGGGGGAACTGAAGCTTTCTTT

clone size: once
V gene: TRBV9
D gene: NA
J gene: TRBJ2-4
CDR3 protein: CASSLRGAWAKNIQYF
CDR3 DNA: TGTGCCAGCAGCTTGAGGGGGGCCTGGGCCAAAAACATTCAGTACTTC

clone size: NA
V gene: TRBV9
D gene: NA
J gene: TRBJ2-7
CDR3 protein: CASSVDTGMAYEQYF
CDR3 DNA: TGTGCCAGCAGCGTAGATACGGGTATGGCCTACGAGCAGTACTTC

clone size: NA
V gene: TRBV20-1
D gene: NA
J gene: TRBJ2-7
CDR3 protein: CSASSAFAYMTYEQYF
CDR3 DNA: TGCAGTGCTAGTTCGGCTTTCGCTTATATGACCTACGAGCAGTACTTC

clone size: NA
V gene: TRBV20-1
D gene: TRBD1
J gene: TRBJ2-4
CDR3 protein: CSASTEIGQGVMAKNIQYF
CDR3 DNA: TGCAGTGCTAGTACCGAAATTGGGCAGGGGGTTATGGCCAAAAACATTCAGTACTTC

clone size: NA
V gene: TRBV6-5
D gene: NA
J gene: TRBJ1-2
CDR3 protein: CASRGADYGYTF
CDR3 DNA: TGTGCCAGCAGGGGGGCCGACTATGGCTACACCTTC

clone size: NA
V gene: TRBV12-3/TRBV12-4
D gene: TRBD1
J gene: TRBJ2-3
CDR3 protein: CASSENRGLADTQYF
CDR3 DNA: TGTGCCAGCAGTGAAAACAGGGGGCTGGCAGATACGCAGTATTTT

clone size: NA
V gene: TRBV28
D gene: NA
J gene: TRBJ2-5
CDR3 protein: CASSPIPGTPEETQYF
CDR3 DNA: TGTGCCAGCAGTCCAATACCCGGGACACCAGAAGAGACCCAGTACTTC

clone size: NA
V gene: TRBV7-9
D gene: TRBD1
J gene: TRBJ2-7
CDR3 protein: CASSTGTVYEQYF
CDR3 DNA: TGTGCCAGCAGTACCGGGACAGTCTACGAGCAGTACTTC

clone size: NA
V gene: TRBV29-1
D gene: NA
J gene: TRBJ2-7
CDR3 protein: CSVEDSPYEQYF
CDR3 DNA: TGCAGCGTTGAAGATTCCCCTTACGAGCAGTACTTC

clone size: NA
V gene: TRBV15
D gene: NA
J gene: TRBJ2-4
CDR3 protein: CATSSERQAQNIQYF
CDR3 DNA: TGTGCCACCAGCAGCGAAAGACAGGCGCAAAACATTCAGTACTTC

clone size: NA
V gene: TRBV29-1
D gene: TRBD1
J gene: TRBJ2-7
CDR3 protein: CSVEPPGTALGEQYF
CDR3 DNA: TGCAGCGTTGAACCGCCCGGGACAGCCTTGGGGGAGCAGTACTTC

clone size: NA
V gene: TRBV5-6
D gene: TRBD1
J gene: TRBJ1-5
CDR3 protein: CASSLGTGGEKPQHF
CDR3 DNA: TGTGCCAGCAGCTTGGGGACAGGGGGCGAGAAGCCCCAGCATTTT

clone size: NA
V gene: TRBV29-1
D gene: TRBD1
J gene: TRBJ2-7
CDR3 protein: CSVVWTGGNEQYF
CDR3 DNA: TGCAGCGTTGTATGGACAGGGGGAAACGAGCAGTACTTC

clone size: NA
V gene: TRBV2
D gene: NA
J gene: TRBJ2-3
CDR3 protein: CASSGDGGMADTQYF
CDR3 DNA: TGTGCCAGCAGTGGGGACGGGGGAATGGCAGATACGCAGTATTTT

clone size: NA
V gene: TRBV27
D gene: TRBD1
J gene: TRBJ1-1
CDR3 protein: CASSSGQGYTEAFF
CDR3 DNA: TGTGCCAGCAGTTCCGGACAGGGGTACACTGAAGCTTTCTTT

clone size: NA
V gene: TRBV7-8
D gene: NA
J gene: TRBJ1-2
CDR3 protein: CASSLGGSQNYGYTF
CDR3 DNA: TGTGCCAGCAGCTTAGGGGGCTCGCAGAACTATGGCTACACCTTC

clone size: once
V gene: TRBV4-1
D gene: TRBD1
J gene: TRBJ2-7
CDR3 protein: CASSSTGFEQYF
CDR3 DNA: TGCGCCAGCAGCTCGACAGGGTTCGAGCAGTACTTC

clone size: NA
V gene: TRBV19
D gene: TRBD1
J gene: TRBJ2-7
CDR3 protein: CASSIEGDRGNEQYF
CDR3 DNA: TGTGCCAGTAGTATAGAGGGGGACAGGGGAAACGAGCAGTACTTC

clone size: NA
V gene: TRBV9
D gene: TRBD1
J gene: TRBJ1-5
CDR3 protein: CASFQPGQGTNGNQPQHF
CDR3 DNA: TGTGCCAGCTTCCAACCGGGACAGGGTACTAACGGCAATCAGCCCCAGCATTTT

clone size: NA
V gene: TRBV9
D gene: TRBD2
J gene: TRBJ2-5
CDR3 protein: CASSVDPGGTSGRALKTQYF
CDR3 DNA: TGTGCCAGCAGCGTGGACCCGGGGGGGACTAGCGGGAGGGCCCTAAAGACCCAGTACTTC

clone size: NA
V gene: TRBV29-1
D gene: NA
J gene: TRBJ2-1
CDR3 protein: CSVEGGSGPSYNEQFF
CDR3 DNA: TGCAGCGTTGAAGGGGGTAGCGGCCCCTCCTACAATGAGCAGTTCTTC

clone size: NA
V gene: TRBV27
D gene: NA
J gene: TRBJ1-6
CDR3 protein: CASSLYGGDNSPLHF
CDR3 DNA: TGTGCCAGCAGTTTATATGGGGGGGATAATTCACCCCTCCACTTT

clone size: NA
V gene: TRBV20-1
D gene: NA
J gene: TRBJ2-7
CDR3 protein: CGGTASAYEQYF
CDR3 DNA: TGCGGGGGGACAGCCTCGGCCTACGAGCAGTACTTC

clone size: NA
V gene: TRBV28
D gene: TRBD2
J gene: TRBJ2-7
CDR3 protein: CASSVAGVREQYF
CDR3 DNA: TGTGCCAGCAGTGTAGCGGGAGTCCGCGAGCAGTACTTC

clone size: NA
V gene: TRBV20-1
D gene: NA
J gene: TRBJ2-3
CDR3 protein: CSARRPETDTQYF
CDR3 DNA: TGCAGTGCTAGAAGGCCGGAGACAGATACGCAGTATTTT